The clone carrying this T cell receptor beta chain has only a few counts. The data are from a study of blood T cell repertoires in COVID-19. The overall study: Acute and convalescent COVID-19 specimens originated in the United States, Italy and Spain. Nucleic acid was either cDNA or gDNA, and it came from T cells, B-cell-depleted T cells, or PBMCs.

The germline CDR1 and CDR2 sequences are LGHDT and YNNKEL (reference sequence). The CDR3 contains 18 residues. V gave up 5 bases and J gave up 9 bases; unmatched junction bases: 15. As handled by the study authors: Reference gene primer amplification gave estimated nucleated cell counts. Using immunoSEQ multiplex PCR, the repertoire was profiled, and TCRdb retains in-frame clones only, with some absent. V and J calls and clone size follow that table, whereas D and trimming were derived from the DNA. The table lists about 230,000 clones, around four fifths of them singletons. This sequence originates from a woman in her sixties or seventies with active or convalescent COVID-19. V and J are TRBV3-1 (or the pseudogene TRBV3-2) and TRBJ2-1; 14 nucleotides line up with TRBD2. The sample comprised peripheral blood. The CDR3 loop is CASSTTSPTSGGAFEQFF. The CDR3 nucleotides read TGTGCCAGCAGCACAACCTCCCCGACTAGCGGGGGGGCCTTTGAGCAGTTCTTC.